The sequence of this TCR beta chain was determined in a study of CD8+ T cells in alopecia areata. The overall study: The protocol delivered tofacitinib for 6 to 18 months, then withdrew it for 6 months.

General study points: Among patients, TCR sharing was less clear than in mice, a difference possibly due in part to HLA diversity in the patient population. Given one nonresponder, whether baseline CD8+ expansion relates to response remains uncertain. Lesional scalp, especially alopecia totalis/universalis, showed higher clonality than normal scalp.

It was cDNA, reverse transcribed from extracted RNA, that served as the sequencing template. Profiled with immunoSEQ multiplex PCR; TCRdb holds only in-frame clones, not every one. This table has about 210,000 clones, less than 50% appearing once. As to this clone: Its cognate antigen is unknown.

As for treatment: oral pan-JAK inhibitor, 5-10 mg twice daily. CDR3 length: 14 amino acids. V lost 3 bases and J lost 3; bases outside the gene matches: 2. The germline CDR1 and CDR2 sequences are SGHVS and FQNEAQ. The source is a human donor with alopecia areata. The genes are TRBV7-8 and TRBJ2-7; 10 bases fit TRBD1. The sample consisted of CD4+ T cells sorted from blood, taken around week 37, from a patient treated with tofacitinib. Here the CDR3 reads CASSLGQGYYEQYF. The CDR3 nucleotides are TGTGCCAGCAGCTTGGGACAGGGGTACTACGAGCAGTACTTC. Using reference TRBV7-8 and TRBJ2-7 for the parts outside the CDR3, the full variable domain is GAGVSQSPRYKVAKRGQDVALRCDPISGHVSLFWYQQALGQGPEFLTYFQNEAQLDKSGLPSDRFFAERPEGSVSTLKIQRTQQEDSAVYLCASSLGQGYYEQYFGPGTRLTVT.